This is a list of T cell receptor beta chains from one sample in a study of radiation and T cells in renal cell carcinoma. Some clones are missing from TCRdb's copy, which holds only in-frame ones; the method was immunoSEQ multiplex PCR. The sample records 110,000 to 150,000 clones, roughly 90% being singletons. The input for sequencing was blood, taken from a patient whose treatment included radiotherapy and nephrectomy. The receptors here all came from a woman aged 45-65 years with renal cell carcinoma. The CDR3 runs from the conserved cysteine through the conserved F or W. The D gene is left open where the match is weak. Clone size, where shown, is once, few, many, or a class for clones that have expanded.

v_call: TRBV6-1; j_call: TRBJ2-1; clone_size: .; d_call: .; cdr3_length: 15; cdr3_nt: TGTGCCAGCACCGTCACCCAGGGGGGTTACAATGAGCAGTTCTTC; cdr3_aa: CASTVTQGGYNEQFF
v_call: TRBV18; j_call: TRBJ2-7; clone_size: .; d_call: .; cdr3_length: 15; cdr3_nt: TGTGCCAGCTCTCCTACTCGGGACCGAGTTTACGAGCAGTACTTC; cdr3_aa: CASSPTRDRVYEQYF
v_call: TRBV19; j_call: TRBJ2-1; clone_size: .; d_call: .; cdr3_length: 13; cdr3_nt: TGTGCCAGCGCCAATCCGGGACCGACAGAGCAGTTCTTC; cdr3_aa: CASANPGPTEQFF
v_call: TRBV5-4; j_call: TRBJ1-1; clone_size: .; d_call: TRBD1; cdr3_length: 13; cdr3_nt: TGTGCCAGCAGCCGTAGCGGGACAGTGGAAGCTTTCTTT; cdr3_aa: CASSRSGTVEAFF
v_call: TRBV18; j_call: TRBJ1-2; clone_size: once; d_call: .; cdr3_length: 12; cdr3_nt: TGTGCCAGCTCACCCTGGTCGTATGGCTACACCTTC; cdr3_aa: CASSPWSYGYTF
v_call: TRBV29-1; j_call: TRBJ1-2; clone_size: .; d_call: .; cdr3_length: 10; cdr3_nt: TGCAGCGTTGTAGAAAATGGCTACACCTTC; cdr3_aa: CSVVENGYTF
v_call: TRBV30; j_call: TRBJ2-5; clone_size: .; d_call: .; cdr3_length: 12; cdr3_nt: TGTGCCTGCGACACCAACCAAGAGACCCAGTACTTC; cdr3_aa: CACDTNQETQYF
v_call: TRBV19; j_call: TRBJ1-1; clone_size: few; d_call: .; cdr3_length: 15; cdr3_nt: TGTGCCAGTAGTATTATGTCCTCAATGAACACTGAAGCTTTCTTT; cdr3_aa: CASSIMSSMNTEAFF
v_call: TRBV6-1; j_call: TRBJ1-2; clone_size: .; d_call: .; cdr3_length: 13; cdr3_nt: TGTGCCATCACCCCTTCACTGCAATTCGGCTACACCTTC; cdr3_aa: CAITPSLQFGYTF
v_call: TRBV20-1; j_call: TRBJ2-1; clone_size: .; d_call: .; cdr3_length: 11; cdr3_nt: TGCAGTGCTAGAGAGAGCGGAGAGCAGTTCTTC; cdr3_aa: CSARESGEQFF
v_call: TRBV14; j_call: TRBJ2-7; clone_size: .; d_call: .; cdr3_length: 15; cdr3_nt: TGTGCCAGCAGCCAAGACTTAGGCCTATCCTACGAGCAGTACTTC; cdr3_aa: CASSQDLGLSYEQYF
v_call: TRBV6-5; j_call: TRBJ1-1; clone_size: .; d_call: .; cdr3_length: 13; cdr3_nt: TGTGCCAGCAGTGCGGAAATGAACACTGAAGCTTTCTTT; cdr3_aa: CASSAEMNTEAFF
v_call: TRBV6-5; j_call: TRBJ1-1; clone_size: .; d_call: .; cdr3_length: 14; cdr3_nt: TGTGCCAGCAGTTACAGACAGTCGAACACTGAAGCTTTCTTT; cdr3_aa: CASSYRQSNTEAFF
v_call: TRBV7-9; j_call: TRBJ1-6; clone_size: .; d_call: .; cdr3_length: 15; cdr3_nt: TGTGCCAGCAGCTTAGTCTCTGGTTATAATTCACCCCTCCACTTT; cdr3_aa: CASSLVSGYNSPLHF
v_call: TRBV4-3; j_call: TRBJ1-5; clone_size: .; d_call: TRBD1; cdr3_length: 15; cdr3_nt: TGCGCCAGCAGCCAAGATCGACAGGGGAGGCAGCCCCAGCATTTT; cdr3_aa: CASSQDRQGRQPQHF
v_call: TRBV6-6; j_call: TRBJ2-2; clone_size: .; d_call: .; cdr3_length: 13; cdr3_nt: TGTGCCAGTAACAGGGTTTTTCCCGGGGAGCTGTTTTTT; cdr3_aa: CASNRVFPGELFF
v_call: TRBV5-1; j_call: TRBJ2-7; clone_size: .; d_call: .; cdr3_length: 12; cdr3_nt: TGTGCCAGCAGCTTAGCCTTCTACGAGCAGTACTTC; cdr3_aa: CASSLAFYEQYF
v_call: TRBV27; j_call: TRBJ2-3; clone_size: .; d_call: TRBD2; cdr3_length: 19; cdr3_nt: TGTGCCAGCAGTTTCCGCAACCCTCCTAGCGGGGGAAACACAGATACGCAGTATTTT; cdr3_aa: CASSFRNPPSGGNTDTQYF
v_call: TRBV6-1; j_call: TRBJ2-7; clone_size: .; d_call: .; cdr3_length: 13; cdr3_nt: TGTGCCAGCATTAAGTCTTGGGGGATTGAGCAGTACTTC; cdr3_aa: CASIKSWGIEQYF
v_call: TRBV5-6; j_call: TRBJ1-1; clone_size: .; d_call: TRBD1; cdr3_length: 14; cdr3_nt: TGTGCCAGCAGCCTGGACAGGGCGGTGAGGGAAGCTTTCTTT; cdr3_aa: CASSLDRAVREAFF
v_call: TRBV4-3; j_call: TRBJ1-1; clone_size: .; d_call: .; cdr3_length: 14; cdr3_nt: TGCGCCAGCAGCCAAGGGACAGTGAACACTGAAGCTTTCTTT; cdr3_aa: CASSQGTVNTEAFF
v_call: TRBV19; j_call: TRBJ2-5; clone_size: .; d_call: TRBD2; cdr3_length: 15; cdr3_nt: TGTGCCAGTAGTCTGTCTAGCGGGTTCCAAGAGACCCAGTACTTC; cdr3_aa: CASSLSSGFQETQYF
v_call: TRBV5-1; j_call: TRBJ1-1; clone_size: .; d_call: .; cdr3_length: 13; cdr3_nt: TGCGCCAGCAGCTTGGAGGGTACGGCCAAAGCTTTCTTT; cdr3_aa: CASSLEGTAKAFF